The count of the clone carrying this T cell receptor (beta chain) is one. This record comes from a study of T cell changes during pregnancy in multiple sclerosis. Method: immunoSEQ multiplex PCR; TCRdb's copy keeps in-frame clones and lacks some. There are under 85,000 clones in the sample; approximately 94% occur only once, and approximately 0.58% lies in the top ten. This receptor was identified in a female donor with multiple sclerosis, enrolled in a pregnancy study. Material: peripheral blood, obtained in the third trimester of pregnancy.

The CDR3 DNA reads as TGTGCCAGTAGTATCCCTGGAGAGCCGGGGAACACTGAAGCTTTCTTT. Its translation is CASSIPGEPGNTEAFF. The chain uses TRBV19 and TRBJ1-1; D remains unclear. CDR3 size: 16 residues. Germline V gives CDR1 LNHDA, CDR2 SQIVND (reference sequence). V gave up 3 bases and J gave up 1 base, with 15 bases separating them.